This T cell receptor (beta chain) was observed in a study of CD8 T cells in Susac syndrome. The CDR3 runs to 15 residues. The V gene's germline CDR1 is SNHLY and CDR2 FYNNEI. V shed 6 bases and J 2 bases; nucleotides not matched to a gene: 5. TEMRA cells were enriched by FACS, while CD8+ and CD4+ T cells were obtained through a negative isolation that was performed magnetically. It was with random hexamers that roughly 0.45 to 1 ug RNA was reverse transcribed. An immunoSEQ multiplex PCR generated amplified TCR beta CDR3 products spanning 54 Vbeta and 13 Jbeta. TCRdb reanalysed the immunoSEQ multiplex PCR reads using MiXCR and keeps one entry per CDR3 protein. The sample has around 190,000 distinct CDR3 sequences, 94% seen once.

The genes are TRBV2 and TRBJ2-2; 8 nucleotides agree with TRBD1. The source of this sequence is a human donor with Susac syndrome. Sequenced sample: CD4+ T cells from PBMCs. CDR3 DNA sequence: TGTGCCAGCAGCATCCAGGGGGCAAACACCGGGGAGCTGTTTTTT. It codes for CASSIQGANTGELFF.